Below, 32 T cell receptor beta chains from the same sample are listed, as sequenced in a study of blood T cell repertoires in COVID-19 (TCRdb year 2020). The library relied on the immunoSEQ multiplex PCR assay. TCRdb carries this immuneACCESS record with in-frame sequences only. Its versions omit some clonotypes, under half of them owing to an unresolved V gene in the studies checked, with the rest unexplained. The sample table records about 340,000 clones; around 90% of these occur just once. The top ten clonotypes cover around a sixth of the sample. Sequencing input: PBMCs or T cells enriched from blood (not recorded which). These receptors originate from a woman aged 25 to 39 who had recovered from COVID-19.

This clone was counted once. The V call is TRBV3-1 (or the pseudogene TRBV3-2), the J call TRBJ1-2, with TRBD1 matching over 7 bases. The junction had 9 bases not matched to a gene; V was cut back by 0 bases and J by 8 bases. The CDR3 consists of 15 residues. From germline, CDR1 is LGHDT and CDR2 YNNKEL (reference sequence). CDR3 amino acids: CASSQDENRGGGYTF. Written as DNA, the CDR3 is TGTGCCAGCAGCCAAGATGAAAACAGGGGAGGCGGCTACACCTTC.

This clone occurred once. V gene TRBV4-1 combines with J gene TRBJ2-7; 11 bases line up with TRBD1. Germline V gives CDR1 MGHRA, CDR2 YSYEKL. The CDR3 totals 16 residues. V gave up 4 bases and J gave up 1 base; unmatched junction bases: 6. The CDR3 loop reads CASSRIGTGGSYEQYF. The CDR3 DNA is TGCGCCAGCAGCCGCATAGGGACAGGGGGATCCTACGAGCAGTACTTC.

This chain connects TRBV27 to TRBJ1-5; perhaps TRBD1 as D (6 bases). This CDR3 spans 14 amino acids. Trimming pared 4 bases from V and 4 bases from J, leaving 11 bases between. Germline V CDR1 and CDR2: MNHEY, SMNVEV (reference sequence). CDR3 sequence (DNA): TGTGCCAGCAGTTCGGTACAGGGAAATCAGCCCCAGCATTTT. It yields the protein CASSSVQGNQPQHF.

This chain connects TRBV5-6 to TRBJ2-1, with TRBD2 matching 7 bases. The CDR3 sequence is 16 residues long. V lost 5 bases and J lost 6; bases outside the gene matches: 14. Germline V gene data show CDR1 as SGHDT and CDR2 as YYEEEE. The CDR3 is CASSPGVAGGFNEQFF. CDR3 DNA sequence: TGTGCCAGCAGTCCCGGGGTAGCGGGCGGTTTCAATGAGCAGTTCTTC. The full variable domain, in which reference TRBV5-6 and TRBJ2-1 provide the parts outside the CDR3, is DAGVTQSPTHLIKTRGQQVTLRCSPKSGHDTVSWYQQALGQGPQFIFQYYEEEERQRGNFPDRFSGHQFPNYSSELNVNALLLGDSALYLCASSPGVAGGFNEQFFGPGTRLTVL.

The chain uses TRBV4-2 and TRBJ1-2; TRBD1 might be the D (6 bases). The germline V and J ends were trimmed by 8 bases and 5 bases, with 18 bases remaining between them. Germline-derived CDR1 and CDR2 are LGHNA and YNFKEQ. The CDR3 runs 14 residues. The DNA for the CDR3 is TGTGCCAGCCGAGAAGTCCCTGGACAGTATGGCTACACCTTC. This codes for CASREVPGQYGYTF.

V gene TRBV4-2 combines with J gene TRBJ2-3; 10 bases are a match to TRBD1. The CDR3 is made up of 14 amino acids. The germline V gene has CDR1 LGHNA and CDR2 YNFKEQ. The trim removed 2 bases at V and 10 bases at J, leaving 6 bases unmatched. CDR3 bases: TGTGCCAGCAGCCAAAATCCGGGACAGGGGTCGCAGTATTTT. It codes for CASSQNPGQGSQYF.

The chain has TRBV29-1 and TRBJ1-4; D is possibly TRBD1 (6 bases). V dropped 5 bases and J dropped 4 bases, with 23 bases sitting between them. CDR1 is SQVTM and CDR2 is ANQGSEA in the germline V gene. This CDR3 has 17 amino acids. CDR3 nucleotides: TGCAGCGTTCGGGCAGGGGTGAGGTATCGGAGTAATGAAAAACTGTTTTTT. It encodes CSVRAGVRYRSNEKLFF.

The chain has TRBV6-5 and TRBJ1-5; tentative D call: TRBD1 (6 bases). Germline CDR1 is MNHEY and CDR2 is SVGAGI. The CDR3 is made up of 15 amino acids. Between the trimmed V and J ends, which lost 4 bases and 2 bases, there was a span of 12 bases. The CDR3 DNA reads TGTGCCAGCAGTTTCAGACAGGAGGGCAATCAGCCCCAGCATTTT. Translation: CASSFRQEGNQPQHF.

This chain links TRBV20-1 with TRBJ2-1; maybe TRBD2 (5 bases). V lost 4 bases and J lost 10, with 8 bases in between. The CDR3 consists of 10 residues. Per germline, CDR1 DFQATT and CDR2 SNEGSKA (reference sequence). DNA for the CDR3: TGCAGTGCTACCTCGGGGGAGCAGTTCTTC. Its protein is CSATSGEQFF.

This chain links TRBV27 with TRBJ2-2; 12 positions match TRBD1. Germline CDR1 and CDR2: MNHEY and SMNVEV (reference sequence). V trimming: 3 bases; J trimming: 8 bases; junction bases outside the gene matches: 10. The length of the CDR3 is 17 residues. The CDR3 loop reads CASSFSGTGGAGGELFF. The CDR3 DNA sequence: TGTGCCAGCAGTTTTTCCGGGACAGGGGGCGCGGGTGGGGAGCTGTTTTTT.

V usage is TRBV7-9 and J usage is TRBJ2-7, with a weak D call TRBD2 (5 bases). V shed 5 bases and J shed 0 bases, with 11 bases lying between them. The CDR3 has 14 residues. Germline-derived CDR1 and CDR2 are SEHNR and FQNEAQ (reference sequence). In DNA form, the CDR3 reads TGTGCCAGCAGCCGCCTTACTAGCTCCTACGAGCAGTACTTC. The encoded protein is CASSRLTSSYEQYF.

The CDR3 region is CASSVGGTGYGAEAFF. Here the CDR3 DNA reads TGTGCCAGCAGCGTAGGTGGGACAGGGTACGGGGCTGAAGCTTTCTTT. The V and J genes are TRBV9 and TRBJ1-1; 9 bases are shared with TRBD1. The germline gives CDR1 SGDLS, CDR2 YYNGEE. The CDR3 covers 16 residues. Germline trimming cut 0 bases from V and 6 bases from J; bases unmatched to any gene: 9.

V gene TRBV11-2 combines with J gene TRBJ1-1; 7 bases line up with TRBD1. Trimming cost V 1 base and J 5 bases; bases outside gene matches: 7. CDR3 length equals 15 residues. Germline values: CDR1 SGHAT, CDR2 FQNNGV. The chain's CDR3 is CASSLGTGVRTEAFF. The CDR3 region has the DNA TGTGCCAGCAGCTTAGGAACAGGGGTACGGACTGAAGCTTTCTTT. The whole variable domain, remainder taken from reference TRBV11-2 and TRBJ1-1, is EAGVAQSPRYKIIEKRQSVAFWCNPISGHATLYWYQQILGQGPKLLIQFQNNGVVDDSQLPKDRFSAERLKGVDSTLKIQPAKLEDSAVYLCASSLGTGVRTEAFFGQGTRLTVV.

The CDR3 DNA is TGTGCCAGCTCCCAGGGGCCTGGGGCCAACGTCCTGACTTTC. It encodes CASSQGPGANVLTF. V and J are TRBV19 and TRBJ2-6; tentative D call: TRBD1 (6 bases). CDR3 size: 14 residues. Trimming left V 9 bases short and J 2 bases short, with 11 bases between. Germline V CDR1 and CDR2: LNHDA, SQIVND (reference sequence).

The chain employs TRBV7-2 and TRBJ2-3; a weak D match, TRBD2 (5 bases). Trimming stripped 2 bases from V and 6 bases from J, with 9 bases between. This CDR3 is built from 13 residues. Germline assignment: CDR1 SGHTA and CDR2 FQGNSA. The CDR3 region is CASSLQDSDTQYF. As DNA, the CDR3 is TGTGCCAGCAGCTTACAGGACTCGGATACGCAGTATTTT.

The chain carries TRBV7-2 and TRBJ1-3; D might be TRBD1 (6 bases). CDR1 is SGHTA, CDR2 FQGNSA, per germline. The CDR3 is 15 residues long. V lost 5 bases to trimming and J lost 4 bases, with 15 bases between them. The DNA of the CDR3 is TGTGCCAGCAGCCATGGGGGGGCTGGGGGAAACACCATATATTTT. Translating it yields CASSHGGAGGNTIYF. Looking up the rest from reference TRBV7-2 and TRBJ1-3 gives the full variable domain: GAGVSQSPSNKVTEKGKDVELRCDPISGHTALYWYRQSLGQGLEFLIYFQGNSAPDKSGLPSDRFSAERTGGSVSTLTIQRTQQEDSAVYLCASSHGGAGGNTIYFGEGSWLTVV.

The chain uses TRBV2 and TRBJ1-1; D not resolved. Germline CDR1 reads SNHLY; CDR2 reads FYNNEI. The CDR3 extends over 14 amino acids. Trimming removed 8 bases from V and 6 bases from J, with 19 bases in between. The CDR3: CASRGVPGFAEAFF. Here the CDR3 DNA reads TGTGCCAGCCGTGGGGTACCCGGGTTCGCTGAAGCTTTCTTT.

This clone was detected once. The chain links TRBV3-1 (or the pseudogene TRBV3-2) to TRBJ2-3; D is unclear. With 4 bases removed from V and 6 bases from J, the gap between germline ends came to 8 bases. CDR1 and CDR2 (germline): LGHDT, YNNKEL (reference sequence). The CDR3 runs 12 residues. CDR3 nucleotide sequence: TGTGCCAGCAGCCCGAACTTGGATACGCAGTATTTT. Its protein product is CASSPNLDTQYF.

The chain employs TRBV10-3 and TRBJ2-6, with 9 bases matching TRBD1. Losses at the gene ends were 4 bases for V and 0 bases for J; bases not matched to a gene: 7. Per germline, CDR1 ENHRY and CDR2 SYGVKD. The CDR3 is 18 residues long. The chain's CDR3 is CAISGGDRVTSGANVLTF. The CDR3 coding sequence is TGTGCCATCAGTGGGGGGGACAGGGTTACCTCTGGGGCCAACGTCCTGACTTTC.

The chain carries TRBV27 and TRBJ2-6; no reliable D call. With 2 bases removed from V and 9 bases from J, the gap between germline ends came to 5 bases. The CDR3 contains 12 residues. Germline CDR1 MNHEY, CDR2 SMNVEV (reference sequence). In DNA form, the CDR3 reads TGTGCCAGCAGTTTAACCGGCAACGTCCTGACTTTC. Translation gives CASSLTGNVLTF.

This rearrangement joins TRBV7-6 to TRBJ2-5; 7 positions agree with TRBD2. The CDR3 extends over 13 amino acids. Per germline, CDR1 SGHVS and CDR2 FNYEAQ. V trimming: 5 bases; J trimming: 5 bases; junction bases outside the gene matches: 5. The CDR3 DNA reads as TGTGCCAGCAGCCAGGGAGGGCGGGAGACCCAGTACTTC. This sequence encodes CASSQGGRETQYF.

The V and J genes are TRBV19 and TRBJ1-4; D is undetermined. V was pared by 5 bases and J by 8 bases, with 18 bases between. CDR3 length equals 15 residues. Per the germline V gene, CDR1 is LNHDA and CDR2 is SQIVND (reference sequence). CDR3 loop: CASSPGPHPGEKLFF. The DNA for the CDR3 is TGTGCCAGTAGTCCCGGGCCTCACCCGGGGGAAAAACTGTTTTTT.

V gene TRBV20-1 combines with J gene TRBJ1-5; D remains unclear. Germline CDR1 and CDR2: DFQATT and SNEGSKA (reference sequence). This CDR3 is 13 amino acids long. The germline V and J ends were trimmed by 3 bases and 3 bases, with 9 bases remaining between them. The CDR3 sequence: CSASAGFNQPQHF. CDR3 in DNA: TGCAGTGCTAGTGCAGGTTTCAATCAGCCCCAGCATTTT.

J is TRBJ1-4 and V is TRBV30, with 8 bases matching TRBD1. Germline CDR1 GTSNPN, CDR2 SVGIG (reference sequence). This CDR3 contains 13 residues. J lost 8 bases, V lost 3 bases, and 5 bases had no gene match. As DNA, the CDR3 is TGTGCCTGGAGCTCTGGGACAGGCGAAAAACTGTTTTTT. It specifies CAWSSGTGEKLFF.

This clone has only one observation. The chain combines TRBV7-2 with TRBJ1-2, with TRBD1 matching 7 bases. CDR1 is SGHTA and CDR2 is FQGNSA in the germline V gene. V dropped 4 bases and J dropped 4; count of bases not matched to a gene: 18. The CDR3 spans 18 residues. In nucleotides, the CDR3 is TGTGCCAGCAGCTCCATCCTTTTGCGGGACAGCCATCGCTATGGCTACACCTTC. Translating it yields CASSSILLRDSHRYGYTF.

This CDR3 reads CASSLTTGWTYGYTF. As DNA, the CDR3 is TGTGCCAGCAGCTTGACCACAGGGTGGACCTATGGCTACACCTTC. The chain carries TRBV5-8 and TRBJ1-2; D perhaps matches TRBD1 (6 bases). The CDR3 is 15 residues long. V lost 1 base, J lost 4 bases, and 14 bases lay in between. CDR1 SGHTS and CDR2 YDEGEE come from the germline V gene.

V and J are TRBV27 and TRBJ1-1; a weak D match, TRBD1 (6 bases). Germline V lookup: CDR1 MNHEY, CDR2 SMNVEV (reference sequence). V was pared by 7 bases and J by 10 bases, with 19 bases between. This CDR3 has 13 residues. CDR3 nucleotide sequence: TGTGCCAGCAAGAAACAGGGTCGGTCGTCAGCTTTCTTT. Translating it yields CASKKQGRSSAFF.

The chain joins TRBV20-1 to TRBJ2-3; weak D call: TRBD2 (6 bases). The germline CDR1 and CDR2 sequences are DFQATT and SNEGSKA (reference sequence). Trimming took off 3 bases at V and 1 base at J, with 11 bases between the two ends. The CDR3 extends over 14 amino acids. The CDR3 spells CSASSGAGTDTQYF. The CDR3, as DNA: TGCAGTGCTAGTAGCGGAGCCGGCACAGATACGCAGTATTTT.

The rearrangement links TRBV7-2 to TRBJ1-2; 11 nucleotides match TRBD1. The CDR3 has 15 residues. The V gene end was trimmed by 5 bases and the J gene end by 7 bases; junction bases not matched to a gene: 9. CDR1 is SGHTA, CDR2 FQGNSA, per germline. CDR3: CASSAPAGTGGGYTF. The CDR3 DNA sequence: TGTGCCAGCAGCGCCCCTGCTGGGACAGGGGGTGGCTACACCTTC. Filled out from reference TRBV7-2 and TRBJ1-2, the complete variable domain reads GAGVSQSPSNKVTEKGKDVELRCDPISGHTALYWYRQSLGQGLEFLIYFQGNSAPDKSGLPSDRFSAERTGGSVSTLTIQRTQQEDSAVYLCASSAPAGTGGGYTFGSGTRLTVV.

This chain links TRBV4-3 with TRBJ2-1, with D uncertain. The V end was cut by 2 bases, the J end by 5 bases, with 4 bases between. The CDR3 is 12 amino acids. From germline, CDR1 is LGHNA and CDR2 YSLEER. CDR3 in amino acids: CASSQFDNEQFF. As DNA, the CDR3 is TGCGCCAGCAGCCAATTCGACAATGAGCAGTTCTTC.

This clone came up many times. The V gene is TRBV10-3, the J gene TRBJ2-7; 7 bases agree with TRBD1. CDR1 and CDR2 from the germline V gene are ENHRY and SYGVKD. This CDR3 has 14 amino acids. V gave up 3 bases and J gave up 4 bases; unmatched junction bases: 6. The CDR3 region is CAISEKGQPYEQYF. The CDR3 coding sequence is TGTGCCATCAGTGAAAAGGGACAGCCTTACGAGCAGTACTTC.

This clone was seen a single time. The CDR3 bases are TGTGCCAGCAGCTTATTAGCGGAGGGGCCCTCTGGAAACACCATATATTTT. Translation gives CASSLLAEGPSGNTIYF. The V call is TRBV7-8, the J call TRBJ1-3, with TRBD1 as a possible D gene (5 bases). Germline CDR1 SGHVS, CDR2 FQNEAQ. This CDR3 region has 17 residues. V was clipped by 2 bases and J by 0 bases, with 14 bases between them. Based on the CDR3 plus reference TRBV7-8 and TRBJ1-3, the full variable domain is GAGVSQSPRYKVAKRGQDVALRCDPISGHVSLFWYQQALGQGPEFLTYFQNEAQLDKSGLPSDRFFAERPEGSVSTLKIQRTQQEDSAVYLCASSLLAEGPSGNTIYFGEGSWLTVV.